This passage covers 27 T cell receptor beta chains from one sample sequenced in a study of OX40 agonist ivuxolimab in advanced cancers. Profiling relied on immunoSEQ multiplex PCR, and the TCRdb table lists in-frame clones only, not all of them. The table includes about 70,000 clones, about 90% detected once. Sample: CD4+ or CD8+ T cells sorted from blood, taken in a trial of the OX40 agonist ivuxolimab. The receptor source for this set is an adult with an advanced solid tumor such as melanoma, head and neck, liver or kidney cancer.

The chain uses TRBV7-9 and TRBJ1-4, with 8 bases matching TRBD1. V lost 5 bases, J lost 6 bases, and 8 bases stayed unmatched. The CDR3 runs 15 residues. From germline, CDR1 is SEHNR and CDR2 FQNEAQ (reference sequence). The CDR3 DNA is TGTGCCAGCAGCGCATGGACAGGGAGATATGAAAAACTGTTTTTT. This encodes CASSAWTGRYEKLFF.

The CDR3 region is CASSREIESYGYTF. The DNA of the CDR3 is TGTGCCAGCAGCCGCGAAATTGAATCTTATGGCTACACCTTC. The V and J genes are TRBV7-6 and TRBJ1-2; no clear D. V lost 5 bases and J 5 bases, leaving 15 bases between the germline ends. The germline CDR1 and CDR2 sequences are SGHVS and FNYEAQ. The CDR3 length is 14 residues.

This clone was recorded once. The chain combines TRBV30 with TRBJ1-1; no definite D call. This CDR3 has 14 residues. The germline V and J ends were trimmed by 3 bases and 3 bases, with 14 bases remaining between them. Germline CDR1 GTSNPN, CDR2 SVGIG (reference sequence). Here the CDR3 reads CAWRETTGDTEAFF. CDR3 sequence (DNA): TGTGCCTGGAGGGAGACAACTGGGGACACTGAAGCTTTCTTT.

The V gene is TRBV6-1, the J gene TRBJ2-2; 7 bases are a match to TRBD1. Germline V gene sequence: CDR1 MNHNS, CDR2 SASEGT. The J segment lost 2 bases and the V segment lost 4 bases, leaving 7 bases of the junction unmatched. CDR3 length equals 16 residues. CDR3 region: CASSVTGQINTGELFF. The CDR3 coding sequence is TGTGCCAGCAGTGTGACGGGACAGATCAACACCGGGGAGCTGTTTTTT.

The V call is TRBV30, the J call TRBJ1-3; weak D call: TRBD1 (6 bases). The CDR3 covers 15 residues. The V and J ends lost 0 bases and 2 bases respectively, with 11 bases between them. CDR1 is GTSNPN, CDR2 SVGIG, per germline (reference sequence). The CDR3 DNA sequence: TGTGCCTGGAGTGTAGGGGGAACTCCTGGAAACACCATATATTTT. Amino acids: CAWSVGGTPGNTIYF.

This chain's CDR3 is CASSFGLAGADTQYF. The CDR3 DNA is TGTGCCAGCAGCTTTGGACTAGCGGGAGCAGATACGCAGTATTTT. The chain carries TRBV7-9 and TRBJ2-3; 13 bases fit TRBD2. Germline V gene data show CDR1 as SEHNR and CDR2 as FQNEAQ (reference sequence). This CDR3 contains 15 residues. V gave up 3 bases and J gave up 4 bases; unmatched junction bases: 1.

CDR3 region: CASSYTQEAFF. CDR3 sequence (DNA): TGTGCCAGCAGCTATACACAAGAAGCTTTCTTT. The rearrangement links TRBV7-6 to TRBJ1-1; D is unresolved. V was trimmed by 4 bases and J by 8 bases, leaving 8 bases between them. Germline CDR1 and CDR2: SGHVS and FNYEAQ. The CDR3 runs to 11 residues.

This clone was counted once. CDR3 sequence (DNA): TGCAGTGCGAGGACCCTGGATGAGCAGTTCTTC. Translated: CSARTLDEQFF. The gene calls are TRBV20-1 and TRBJ2-1; D remains ambiguous. The CDR3 length is 11 residues. The germline V gene has CDR1 DFQATT and CDR2 SNEGSKA (reference sequence). The V gene lost 6 bases and the J gene lost 8 bases, with 11 bases spanning the gap.

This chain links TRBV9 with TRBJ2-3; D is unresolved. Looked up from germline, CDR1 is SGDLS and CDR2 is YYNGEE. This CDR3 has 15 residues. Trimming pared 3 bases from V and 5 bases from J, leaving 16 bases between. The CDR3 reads CASSAPVGSGDTQYF. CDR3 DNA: TGTGCCAGCAGCGCGCCAGTCGGATCTGGAGATACGCAGTATTTT.

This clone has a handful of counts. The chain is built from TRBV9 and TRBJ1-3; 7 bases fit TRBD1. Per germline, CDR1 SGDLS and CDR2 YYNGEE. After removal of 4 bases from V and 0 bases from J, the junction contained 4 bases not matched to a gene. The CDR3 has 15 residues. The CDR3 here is CASSPDRLSGNTIYF. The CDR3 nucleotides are TGTGCCAGCAGCCCGGACAGGCTCTCTGGAAACACCATATATTTT.

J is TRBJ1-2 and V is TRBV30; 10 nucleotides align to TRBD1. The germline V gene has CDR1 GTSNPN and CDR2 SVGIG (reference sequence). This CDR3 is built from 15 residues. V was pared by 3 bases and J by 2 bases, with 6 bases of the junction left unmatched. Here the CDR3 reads CAWSGGQGGNYGYTF. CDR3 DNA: TGTGCCTGGAGCGGAGGACAGGGGGGAAACTATGGCTACACCTTC. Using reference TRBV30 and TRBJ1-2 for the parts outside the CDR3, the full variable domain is SQTIHQWPATLVQPVGSPLSLECTVEGTSNPNLYWYRQAAGRGLQLLFYSVGIGQISSEVPQNLSASRPQDRQFILSSKKLLLSDSGFYLCAWSGGQGGNYGYTFGSGTRLTVV.

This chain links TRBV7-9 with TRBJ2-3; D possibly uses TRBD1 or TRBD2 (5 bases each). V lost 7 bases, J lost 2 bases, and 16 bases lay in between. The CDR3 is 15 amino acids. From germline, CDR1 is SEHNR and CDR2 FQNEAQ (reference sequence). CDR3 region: CASTLGRGPTDTQYF. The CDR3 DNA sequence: TGTGCCAGCACCCTCGGACGGGGCCCCACAGATACGCAGTATTTT. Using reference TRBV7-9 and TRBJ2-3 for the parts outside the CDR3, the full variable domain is DTGVSQNPRHKITKRGQNVTFRCDPISEHNRLYWYRQTLGQGPEFLTYFQNEAQLEKSRLLSDRFSAERPKGSFSTLEIQRTEQGDSAMYLCASTLGRGPTDTQYFGPGTRLTVL.

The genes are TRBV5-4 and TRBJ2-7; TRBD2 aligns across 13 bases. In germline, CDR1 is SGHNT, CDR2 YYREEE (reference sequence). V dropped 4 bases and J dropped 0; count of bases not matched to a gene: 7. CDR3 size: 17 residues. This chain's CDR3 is CASSPGLAGVSSYEQYF. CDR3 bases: TGTGCCAGCAGCCCTGGACTAGCGGGGGTGAGCTCCTACGAGCAGTACTTC. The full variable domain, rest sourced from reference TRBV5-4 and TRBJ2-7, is ETGVTQSPTHLIKTRGQQVTLRCSSQSGHNTVSWYQQALGQGPQFIFQYYREEENGRGNFPPRFSGLQFPNYSSELNVNALELDDSALYLCASSPGLAGVSSYEQYFGPGTRLTVT.

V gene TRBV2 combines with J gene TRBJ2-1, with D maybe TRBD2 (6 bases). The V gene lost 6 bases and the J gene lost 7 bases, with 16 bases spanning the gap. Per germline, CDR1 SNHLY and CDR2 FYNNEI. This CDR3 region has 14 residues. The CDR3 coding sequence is TGTGCCAGCAGCCCCCTGCGGACTACGAATGAGCAGTTCTTC. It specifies CASSPLRTTNEQFF.

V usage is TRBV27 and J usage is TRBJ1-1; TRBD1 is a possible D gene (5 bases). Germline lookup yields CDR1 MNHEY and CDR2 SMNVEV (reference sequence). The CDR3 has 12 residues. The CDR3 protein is CAAGYMNTEAFF. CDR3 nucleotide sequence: TGTGCGGCAGGGTACATGAACACTGAAGCTTTCTTT.

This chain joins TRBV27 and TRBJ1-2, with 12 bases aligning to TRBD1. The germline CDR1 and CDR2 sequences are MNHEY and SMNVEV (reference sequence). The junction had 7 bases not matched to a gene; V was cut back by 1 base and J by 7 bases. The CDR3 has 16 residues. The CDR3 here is CASSLYGDRGPSGYTF. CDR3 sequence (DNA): TGTGCCAGCAGTTTATACGGGGACAGGGGGCCGAGTGGCTACACCTTC.

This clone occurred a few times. CDR3 region: CAWSKPGQGETEAFF. CDR3 sequence (DNA): TGTGCCTGGAGTAAACCGGGACAGGGGGAGACTGAAGCTTTCTTT. The chain links TRBV30 to TRBJ1-1; 11 bases line up with TRBD1. This CDR3 is built from 15 residues. Germline CDR1 and CDR2: GTSNPN and SVGIG (reference sequence). With V trimmed by 2 bases and J by 5 bases, 7 bases remained unmatched.

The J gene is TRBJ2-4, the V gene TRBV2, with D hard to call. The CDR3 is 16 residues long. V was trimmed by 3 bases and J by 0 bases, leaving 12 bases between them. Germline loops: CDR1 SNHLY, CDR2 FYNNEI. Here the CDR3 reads CASSDEGLLAKNIQYF. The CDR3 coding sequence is TGTGCCAGCAGTGATGAAGGGCTGCTAGCCAAAAACATTCAGTACTTC. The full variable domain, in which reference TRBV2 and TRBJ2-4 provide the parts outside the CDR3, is EPEVTQTPSHQVTQMGQEVILRCVPISNHLYFYWYRQILGQKVEFLVSFYNNEISEKSEIFDDQFSVERPDGSNFTLKIRSTKLEDSAMYFCASSDEGLLAKNIQYFGAGTRLSVL.

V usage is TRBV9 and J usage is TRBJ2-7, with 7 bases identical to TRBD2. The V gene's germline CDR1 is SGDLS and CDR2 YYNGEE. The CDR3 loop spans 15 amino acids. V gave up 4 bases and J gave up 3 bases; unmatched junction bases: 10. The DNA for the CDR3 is TGTGCCAGCAGCCCCGGGGACTACTCGAACTACGAGCAGTACTTC. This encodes CASSPGDYSNYEQYF.

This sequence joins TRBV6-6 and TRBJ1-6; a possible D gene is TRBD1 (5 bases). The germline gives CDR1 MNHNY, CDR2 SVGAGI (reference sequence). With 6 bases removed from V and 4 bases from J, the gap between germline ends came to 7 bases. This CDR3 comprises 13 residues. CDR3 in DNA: TGTGCCAGCAGCCGACAGTATAATTCACCCCTCCACTTT. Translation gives CASSRQYNSPLHF.

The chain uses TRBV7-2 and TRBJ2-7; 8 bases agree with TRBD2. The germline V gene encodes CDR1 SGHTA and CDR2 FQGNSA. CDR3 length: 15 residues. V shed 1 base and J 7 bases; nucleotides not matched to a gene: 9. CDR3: CASSLVARGVAEQYF. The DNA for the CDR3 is TGTGCCAGCAGCTTAGTTGCGCGGGGGGTAGCTGAGCAGTACTTC.

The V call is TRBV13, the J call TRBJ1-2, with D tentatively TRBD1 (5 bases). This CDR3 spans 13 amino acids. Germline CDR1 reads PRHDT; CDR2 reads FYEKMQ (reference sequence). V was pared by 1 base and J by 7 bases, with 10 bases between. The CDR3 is CASSLAGAGGYTF. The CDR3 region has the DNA TGTGCCAGCAGCTTAGCTGGGGCAGGTGGCTACACCTTC.

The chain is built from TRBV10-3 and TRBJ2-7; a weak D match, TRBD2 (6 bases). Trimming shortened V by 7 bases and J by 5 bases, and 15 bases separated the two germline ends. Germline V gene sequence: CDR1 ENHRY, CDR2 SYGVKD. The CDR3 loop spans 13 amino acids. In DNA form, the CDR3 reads TGTGCCATCAAGGTTGGGGGGTCCGACGAGCAGTACTTC. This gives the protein CAIKVGGSDEQYF.

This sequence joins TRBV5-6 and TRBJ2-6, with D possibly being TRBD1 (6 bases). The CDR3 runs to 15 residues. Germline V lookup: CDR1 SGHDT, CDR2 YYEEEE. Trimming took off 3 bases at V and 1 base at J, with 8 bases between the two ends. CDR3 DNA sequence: TGTGCCAGCAGCTCACAGGGTTCTGGGGCCAACGTCCTGACTTTC. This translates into CASSSQGSGANVLTF.

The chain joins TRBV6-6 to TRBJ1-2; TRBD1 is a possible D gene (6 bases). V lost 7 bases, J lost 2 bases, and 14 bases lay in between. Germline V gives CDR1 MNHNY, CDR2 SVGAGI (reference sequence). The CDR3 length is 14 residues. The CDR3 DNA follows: TGTGCCAGCACGGGGGCAGGCCGAAACTATGGCTACACCTTC. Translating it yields CASTGAGRNYGYTF.

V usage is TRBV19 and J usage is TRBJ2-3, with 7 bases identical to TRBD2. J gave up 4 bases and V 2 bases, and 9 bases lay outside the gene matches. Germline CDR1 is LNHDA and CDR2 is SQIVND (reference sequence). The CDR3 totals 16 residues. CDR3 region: CASSIRRTSSADTQYF. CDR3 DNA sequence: TGTGCCAGTAGTATACGCAGGACTAGTTCTGCAGATACGCAGTATTTT.

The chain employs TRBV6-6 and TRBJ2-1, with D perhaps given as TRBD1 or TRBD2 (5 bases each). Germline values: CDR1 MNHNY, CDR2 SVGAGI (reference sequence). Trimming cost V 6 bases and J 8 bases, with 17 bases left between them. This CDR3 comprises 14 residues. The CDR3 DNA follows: TGTGCCAGCAGCTGGGGCTCCCGAGGGGATGAGCAGTTCTTC. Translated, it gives CASSWGSRGDEQFF.